This is a list of T cell receptor beta chains from one sample in a study of blood T cells in healthy people across ages. TCRdb reprocessed the 5' RACE reads via MiXCR and lists one record per CDR3 protein. The sample records 1.5 million to 2 million distinct CDR3 sequences, more than 35% being singletons. The sample taken for sequencing was blood. The origin of the receptors is a human donor in good health. Both conserved end residues are part of each CDR3. D genes are given only for firm matches. Expanded clones get a size class; other rows say once, few or many, or leave the size out.

TRBJ2-7	few	NA	TRBV12-3/TRBV12-4	CASSLMGAYEQYF	TGTGCCAGCAGTTTAATGGGGGCCTACGAGCAGTACTTC
TRBJ1-2	NA	NA	TRBV13	CASTGTGWGYTF	TGTGCCAGCACCGGAACAGGGTGGGGCTACACCTTC
TRBJ2-7	NA	NA	TRBV10-3	CAISDFREGNEQYF	TGTGCCATCAGTGATTTCAGGGAAGGGAACGAGCAGTACTTC
TRBJ1-1	NA	NA	TRBV15	CATSRDKANTEAFF	TGTGCCACCAGCAGAGACAAAGCGAACACTGAAGCTTTCTTT
TRBJ2-1	NA	TRBD1	TRBV7-2	CASSISTGATYEQFF	TGTGCCAGCAGTATCTCGACAGGGGCAACCTACGAGCAGTTCTTC
TRBJ2-1	few	TRBD2	TRBV20-1	CSARGMGGNEQFF	TGCAGTGCTCGCGGGATGGGGGGGAATGAGCAGTTCTTC
TRBJ2-1	NA	NA	TRBV29-1	CSVEDRDNGYYNEQFF	TGCAGCGTTGAAGATAGGGACAACGGATACTACAATGAGCAGTTCTTC
TRBJ2-7	few	NA	TRBV20-1	CSARGPRFYEQYF	TGCAGTGCTAGAGGACCCCGCTTCTACGAGCAGTACTTC
TRBJ1-2	once	NA	TRBV20-1	CSAPGGRIYEGYTF	TGCAGTGCCCCAGGCGGGCGGATCTACGAGGGCTACACCTTC
TRBJ2-5	few	TRBD1	TRBV12-3/TRBV12-4	CASSLEDRGKETQYF	TGTGCCAGCAGTTTAGAGGACAGGGGAAAAGAGACCCAGTACTTC
TRBJ1-2	few	TRBD1	TRBV29-1	CSVGGGNRSGYTF	TGCAGCGTCGGAGGGGGCAATCGTTCGGGCTACACCTTC
TRBJ1-4	NA	TRBD1	TRBV7-2	CASSLYGTGGEKLFF	TGTGCCAGCAGCTTATATGGGACAGGGGGGGAAAAACTGTTTTTT
TRBJ1-2	few	NA	TRBV29-1	CSVTRDYGYTF	TGCAGCGTGACCAGAGATTATGGCTACACCTTC
TRBJ2-1	NA	TRBD2	TRBV12-3/TRBV12-4	CASRRGGMNEQFF	TGTGCCAGCAGGCGGGGGGGCATGAATGAGCAGTTCTTC
TRBJ2-2	NA	NA	TRBV2	CASNPYARTGELFF	TGTGCCAGCAACCCATACGCTAGGACCGGGGAGCTGTTTTTT
TRBJ2-7	NA	TRBD2	TRBV27	CASSSSGRGLSYEQYF	TGTGCCAGCTCTTCGTCAGGGAGGGGACTATCCTACGAGCAGTACTTC
TRBJ2-1	NA	TRBD1	TRBV6-2/TRBV6-3	CASSYSAGQGDDEQFF	TGTGCCAGCAGTTACTCGGCGGGACAGGGGGACGATGAGCAGTTCTTC
TRBJ1-2	few	NA	TRBV5-1	CASSLNRVRGYTF	TGCGCCAGCAGCTTGAACAGGGTGAGGGGCTACACCTTC
TRBJ2-1	few	NA	TRBV11-3	CASSLDGGPWNEQFF	TGTGCCAGCAGCTTAGACGGGGGGCCGTGGAATGAGCAGTTCTTC
TRBJ1-4	NA	NA	TRBV7-9	CASSLGAEDPAHNEKLFF	TGTGCCAGCAGCCTCGGCGCTGAAGACCCAGCCCATAATGAAAAACTGTTTTTT
TRBJ2-4	NA	TRBD1	TRBV10-3	CAIGGTGTGAKNIQYF	TGTGCCATCGGCGGCACCGGGACAGGGGCCAAAAACATTCAGTACTTC
TRBJ2-7	NA	NA	TRBV7-9	CASSFDTGWTDSSYEQYF	TGTGCCAGCAGCTTTGATACGGGATGGACTGATAGCTCCTACGAGCAGTACTTC
TRBJ1-2	NA	NA	TRBV29-1	CSIEGGGVYTF	TGCAGCATTGAAGGAGGTGGAGTCTACACCTTC
TRBJ2-7	many	TRBD1	TRBV5-6	CASSSSGTAYEQYF	TGTGCCAGCAGCAGTTCCGGGACAGCCTACGAGCAGTACTTC
TRBJ1-2	few	TRBD1	TRBV14	CASSQVGDRAGYTF	TGTGCCAGCAGCCAAGTTGGTGACAGGGCTGGCTACACCTTC
TRBJ2-3	few	TRBD2	TRBV12-3/TRBV12-4	CASSEGLAGVVDTQYF	TGTGCCAGCAGTGAGGGACTAGCGGGGGTTGTAGATACGCAGTATTTT
TRBJ1-1	NA	NA	TRBV29-1	CSAGPGAVTEAFF	TGCAGCGCTGGGCCTGGGGCTGTCACTGAAGCTTTCTTT
TRBJ2-1	many	TRBD2	TRBV5-1	CASGGLAIDNEQFF	TGCGCCAGCGGGGGACTAGCGATAGACAATGAGCAGTTCTTC